This paragraph covers one T cell receptor beta chain sequence. CDR3 length: 17 residues. The J segment lost 5 bases and the V segment lost 10 bases, leaving 19 bases of the junction unmatched. Germline CDR1 reads LNHDA; CDR2 reads SQIVND (reference sequence). The data originate from a study of control samples from healthy donors and cancer patients. Clones were sequenced by immunoSEQ multiplex PCR, and TCRdb holds only the in-frame ones, with some missing. The data contain tens of thousands of clones, more than 70% of them seen just once; the ten biggest clones take up 35% to 45%. The J gene is TRBJ2-1, the V gene TRBV19, with TRBD2 matching 8 bases. Sequencing was carried out using PBMCs. The TCR comes from a man aged 55-75 years with head and neck cancer. In DNA form, the CDR3 reads TGTGCCACCTCGGCGGGGGGAACGCACCCCTTCAACAATGAGCAGTTCTTC. As protein: CATSAGGTHPFNNEQFF.